These T cell receptor beta chains were read from a single sample in a study of PD-1 blockade in classical Hodgkin lymphoma. Some clones are missing from TCRdb's copy, which holds only in-frame ones; the method was immunoSEQ multiplex PCR. The data show under 100,000 clones, 92% seen once. Sequenced material: peripheral blood mononuclear cells (PBMCs), taken before the second cycle of nivolumab. These receptors came from a human donor with classical Hodgkin lymphoma. The CDR3 runs from the conserved cysteine through the conserved F or W. A D gene is named only where the DNA matches it firmly. Clone sizes are given selectively: once, few, many, or a class where the clone is expanded.

-	TRBJ2-1	TRBV30	-	TGTGCCTGGAGCCCCCAGTTGGGGCGTGAGCAGTTCTTC	CAWSPQLGREQFF
TRBD1	TRBJ1-1	TRBV7-9	-	TGTGCCAGCCAGGGGGGCAGGATTGAAGCTTTCTTT	CASQGGRIEAFF
TRBD2	TRBJ2-7	TRBV11-2	once	TGTGCCAGCAGCCCGCTCCCGACTAGCGGAGTCTACGAGCAGTACTTC	CASSPLPTSGVYEQYF
TRBD1	TRBJ2-6	TRBV10-3	once	TGTGCCATCAGGGAAGGACAGGGGGCATATGGGGCCAACGTCCTGACTTTC	CAIREGQGAYGANVLTF
TRBD1	TRBJ2-1	TRBV4-1	-	TGCGCCAGCAGCCTCCAGGGACAGACCTACAATGAGCAGTTCTTC	CASSLQGQTYNEQFF
-	TRBJ2-4	TRBV18	-	TGTGCCAGCTCACCTGGTACTGGCAGGACCGGGGTACTAGCCAAAAACATTCAGTACTTC	CASSPGTGRTGVLAKNIQYF
-	TRBJ1-2	TRBV6-5	-	TGTGCCAGCAGCACCGGACAGATCTTTGGCTACACCTTC	CASSTGQIFGYTF
TRBD1	TRBJ2-7	TRBV19	-	TGTGCCAGTAGTATACGCTCCGGGACAGGGGGCCGCGAGCAGTACTTC	CASSIRSGTGGREQYF
-	TRBJ1-2	TRBV9	-	TGTGCCAGCAGCACGACTAAAGGCTACACCTTC	CASSTTKGYTF
-	TRBJ1-2	TRBV28	-	TGTGCCAGCCAACTTGGGGTTTTCAACTATGGCTACACCTTC	CASQLGVFNYGYTF
-	TRBJ1-2	TRBV5-5	-	TGTGCCAGCAGCCTCCGACAGGATATCTATGGCTACACCTTC	CASSLRQDIYGYTF
-	TRBJ2-1	TRBV25-1	-	TGTGCCAGCAGTGACCGCACCGGTTCACTCTACAATGAGCAGTTCTTC	CASSDRTGSLYNEQFF
-	TRBJ1-1	TRBV10-2	-	TGCGCCAGCCAGTGGGACACTGAAGCTTTCTTT	CASQWDTEAFF
TRBD1	TRBJ2-3	TRBV25-1	-	TGTGCCAGCAGTAAGATCCGGGACAGAGGACCCACAGATACGCAGTATTTT	CASSKIRDRGPTDTQYF
-	TRBJ1-3	TRBV5-1	-	TGCGCCAGCAGCTTGGCCGGGGGCAGTGGAAACACCATATATTTT	CASSLAGGSGNTIYF
-	TRBJ2-3	TRBV27	few	TGTGCCAGCAGTCCATTAGGGGGAATGACAGATACGCAGTATTTT	CASSPLGGMTDTQYF
-	TRBJ1-2	TRBV6-5	few	TGTGCCAGCAGTGACCGGGACGGGCGAATTAACTTC	CASSDRDGRINF
-	TRBJ2-2	TRBV29-1	-	TGCAGCGTTCGGCCGGGCCGGGGCACCGGGGAGCTGTTTTTT	CSVRPGRGTGELFF
-	TRBJ2-5	TRBV7-2	-	TGTGCCAGCAGCTTAGCGCTAGCAGCCCAAGAGACCCAGTACTTC	CASSLALAAQETQYF
TRBD2	TRBJ2-5	TRBV30	-	TGTGCCTGGAGTGGTAGCGGGAGGGTCCAAGAGACCCAGTACTTC	CAWSGSGRVQETQYF
TRBD2	TRBJ2-4	TRBV7-8	few	TGTGCCAGCAGCGCAACAGCTGTAGCGGGAGGCGTAGCCAAAAACATTCAGTACTTC	CASSATAVAGGVAKNIQYF
-	TRBJ2-7	TRBV29-1	-	TGCAGCGTTAAACAACAAGGGGACGGCGAGCAGTACTTC	CSVKQQGDGEQYF
TRBD1	TRBJ2-1	TRBV19	-	TGTGCCAGTATCCCGGGACAGAGATACAATGAGCAGTTCTTC	CASIPGQRYNEQFF
-	TRBJ1-1	TRBV7-2	-	TGTGCCAGCAGCTTACTCTTCTCGGTAGCTTTCTTT	CASSLLFSVAFF